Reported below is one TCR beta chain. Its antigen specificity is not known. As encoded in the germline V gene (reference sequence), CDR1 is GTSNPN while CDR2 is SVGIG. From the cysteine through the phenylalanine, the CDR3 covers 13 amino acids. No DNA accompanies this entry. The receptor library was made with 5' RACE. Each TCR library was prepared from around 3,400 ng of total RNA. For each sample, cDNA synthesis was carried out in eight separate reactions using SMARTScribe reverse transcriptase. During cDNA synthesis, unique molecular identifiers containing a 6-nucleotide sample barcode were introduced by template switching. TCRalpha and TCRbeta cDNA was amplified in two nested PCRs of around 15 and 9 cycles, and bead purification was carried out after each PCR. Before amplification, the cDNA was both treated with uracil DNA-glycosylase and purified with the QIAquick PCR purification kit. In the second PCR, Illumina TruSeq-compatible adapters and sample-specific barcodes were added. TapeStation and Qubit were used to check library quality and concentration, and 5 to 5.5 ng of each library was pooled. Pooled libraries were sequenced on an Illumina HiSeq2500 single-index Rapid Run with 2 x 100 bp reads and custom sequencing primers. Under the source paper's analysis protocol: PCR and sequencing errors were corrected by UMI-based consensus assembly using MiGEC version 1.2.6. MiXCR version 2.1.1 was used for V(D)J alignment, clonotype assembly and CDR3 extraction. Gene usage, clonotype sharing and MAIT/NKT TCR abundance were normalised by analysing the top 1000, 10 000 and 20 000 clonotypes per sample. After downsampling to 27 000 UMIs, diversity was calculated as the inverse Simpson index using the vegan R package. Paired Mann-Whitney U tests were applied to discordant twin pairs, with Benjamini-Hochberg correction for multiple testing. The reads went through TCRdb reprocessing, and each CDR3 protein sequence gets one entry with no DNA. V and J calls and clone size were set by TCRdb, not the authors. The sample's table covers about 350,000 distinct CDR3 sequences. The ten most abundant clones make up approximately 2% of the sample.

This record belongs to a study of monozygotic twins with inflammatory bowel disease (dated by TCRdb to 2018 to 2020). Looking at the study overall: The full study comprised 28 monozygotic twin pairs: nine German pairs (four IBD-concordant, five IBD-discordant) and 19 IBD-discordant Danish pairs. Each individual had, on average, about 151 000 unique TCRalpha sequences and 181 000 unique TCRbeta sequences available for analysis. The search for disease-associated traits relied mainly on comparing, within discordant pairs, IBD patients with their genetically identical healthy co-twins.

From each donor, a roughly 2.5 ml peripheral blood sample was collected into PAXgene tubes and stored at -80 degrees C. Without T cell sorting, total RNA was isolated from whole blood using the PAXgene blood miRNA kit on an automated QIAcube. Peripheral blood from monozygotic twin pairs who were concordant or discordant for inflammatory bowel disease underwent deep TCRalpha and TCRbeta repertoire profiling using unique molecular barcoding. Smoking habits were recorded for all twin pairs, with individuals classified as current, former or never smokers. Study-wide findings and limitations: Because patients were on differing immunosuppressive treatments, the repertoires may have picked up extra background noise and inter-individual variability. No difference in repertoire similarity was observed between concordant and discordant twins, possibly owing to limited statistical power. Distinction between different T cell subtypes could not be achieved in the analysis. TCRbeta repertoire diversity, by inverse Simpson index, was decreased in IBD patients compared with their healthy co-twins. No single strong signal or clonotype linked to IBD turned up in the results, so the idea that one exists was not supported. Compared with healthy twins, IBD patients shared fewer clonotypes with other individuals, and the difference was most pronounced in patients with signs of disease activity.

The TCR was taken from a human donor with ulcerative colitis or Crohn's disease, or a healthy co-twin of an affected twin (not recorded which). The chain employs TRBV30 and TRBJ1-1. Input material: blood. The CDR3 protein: CAWSVQIRTEAFF.